Listed here is a single T cell receptor beta chain. Its antigen is not known. After skipping T cell sorting, the authors isolated total RNA from whole blood. This record belongs to a study of monozygotic twins with inflammatory bowel disease. Study-wide results and limits: The inverse Simpson measure of TCRbeta diversity was lower in IBD patients than in healthy co-twins. Relative clonotype sharing with others was diminished in IBD patients versus healthy twins, particularly with disease activity.

The CDR3 is made up of 17 amino acids. The germline gives CDR1 SGHRS, CDR2 YFSETQ. TCRdb re-called the 5' RACE reads and gives one entry per CDR3 protein, without DNA. The sample table includes around 230,000 distinct CDR3 sequences. The sample was blood. The chain is built from TRBV5-1 and TRBJ2-2; the TCRdb call, TRBD2, lacks DNA for checking. This clonotype originated in a human donor with ulcerative colitis or Crohn's disease, or a healthy co-twin of an affected twin (not recorded which). This CDR3 is CASSLPGTSGNTGELFF.